This TCR beta chain was recovered during a study of cytomegalovirus exposure and HLA in healthy donors. With 60 Vbeta and 13 Jbeta primers, the PCR was carried out. Using immunoSEQ multiplex PCR, the repertoire was profiled, and TCRdb retains in-frame clones only, with some absent. This sample yields approximately 190,000 clones, of which about 90% are seen a single time; about 1.2% belongs to the top ten. The CDR3 is 14 residues long. Germline CDR1 reads SGHKS; CDR2 reads YYEKEE (reference sequence). V lost 4 bases, J lost 7 bases, and 3 bases stayed unmatched. In its sample, this clone was seen once. The same CDR3 also results from other DNA sequences found in this sample.

The source of this sequence is a man aged 25-40 years in good health and CMV-seronegative. Material: PBMCs. The chain joins TRBV5-5 to TRBJ1-4; 11 nucleotides line up with TRBD1. CDR3 in amino acids: CASSLGTGGEKLFF. DNA for the CDR3: TGTGCCAGCAGCCTGGGGACAGGGGGTGAAAAACTGTTTTTT.